This TCR beta chain was observed in a study of CD8 T cells in ankylosing spondylitis. Overall study results and limits: Certain motif variants had earlier been reported in reactive arthritis synovial fluid and blood. There was a TCR beta motif, made of several highly homologous variants, that appeared characteristic of ankylosing spondylitis blood.

TCRdb called the 5' RACE reads again in MiXCR, with one record for every CDR3 protein. The sample shows 800,000 to 900,000 distinct CDR3 sequences, 10% to 15% of them seen only once. The CDR3 contains 14 residues. V was clipped by 3 bases and J by 5 bases, with 14 bases between them. Germline CDR1 SGHRS, CDR2 YFSETQ. Worth noting for this clonotype: Its antigen is not known.

The sequenced material came from blood, either unsorted or a sorted T cell fraction (not recorded which). The chain recombines TRBV5-1 with TRBJ1-1, with a weak D call TRBD1 (5 bases). This clonotype originated in a male donor with ankylosing spondylitis. CDR3 sequence: CASSSLSGRTEAFF. The DNA for the CDR3 is TGCGCCAGCAGCTCGCTCTCAGGGAGGACTGAAGCTTTCTTT.